This T cell receptor beta chain was captured in a study of T cells in Graves' hyperthyroidism and ophthalmopathy. Background on the study: Peripheral blood was drawn at first diagnosis, prior to all treatment.

Patients with ophthalmopathy all had a Clinical Activity Score of at least 3, a NOSPECS grade of at least 4 and duration under 3 months. Thyroid ultrasound, orbital computed tomography, clinical symptoms, and serum thyroxine and TRAb underpinned diagnoses. Amplified TCR beta CDR3 regions derived from RNA transcripts. HTBI primers drove first-round RT-PCR of the TCR CDR3. TCRdb independently ran MiXCR on the multiplex PCR reads; one entry per CDR3 protein. The table has some 570,000 distinct CDR3 sequences, roughly 17% seen once. Germline trimming cut 0 bases from V and 12 bases from J; bases unmatched to any gene: 4. Germline loops: CDR1 LGHNA, CDR2 YNFKEQ. There are 13 residues in the CDR3.

The source of this sequence is a woman aged 18 to 35 with Graves' ophthalmopathy. Sequences were obtained from blood. This chain connects TRBV4-2 to TRBJ2-1; 8 positions agree with TRBD1. CDR3 loop: CASSQDWGTGQFF. CDR3 coding DNA: TGTGCCAGCAGCCAAGATTGGGGGACAGGGCAGTTCTTC.